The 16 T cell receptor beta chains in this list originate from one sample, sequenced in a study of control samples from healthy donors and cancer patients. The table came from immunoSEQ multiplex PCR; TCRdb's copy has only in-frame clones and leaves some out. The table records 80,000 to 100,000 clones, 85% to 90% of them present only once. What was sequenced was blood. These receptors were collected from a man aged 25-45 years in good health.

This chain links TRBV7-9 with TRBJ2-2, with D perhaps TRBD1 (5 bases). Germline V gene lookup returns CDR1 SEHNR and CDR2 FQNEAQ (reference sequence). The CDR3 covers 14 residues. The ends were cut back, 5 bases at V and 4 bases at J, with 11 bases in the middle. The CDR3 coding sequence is TGTGCCAGCAGCAGTAGGGGTAGCACCGGGGAGCTGTTTTTT. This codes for CASSSRGSTGELFF.

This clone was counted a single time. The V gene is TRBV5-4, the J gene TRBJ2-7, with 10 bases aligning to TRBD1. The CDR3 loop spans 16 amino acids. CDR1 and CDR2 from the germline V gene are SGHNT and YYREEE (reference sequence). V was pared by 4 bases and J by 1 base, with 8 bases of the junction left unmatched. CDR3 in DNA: TGTGCCAGCAGCCCCGATTCGGGACAGGGGTCCTACGAGCAGTACTTC. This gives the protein CASSPDSGQGSYEQYF.

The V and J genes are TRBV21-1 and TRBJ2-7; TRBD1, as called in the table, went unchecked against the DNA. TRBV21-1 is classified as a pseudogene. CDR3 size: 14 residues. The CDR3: CASSISQVTYEQYF. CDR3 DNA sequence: TGTGCCAGCAGCATCAGCCAGGTTACCTACGAGCAGTACTTC.

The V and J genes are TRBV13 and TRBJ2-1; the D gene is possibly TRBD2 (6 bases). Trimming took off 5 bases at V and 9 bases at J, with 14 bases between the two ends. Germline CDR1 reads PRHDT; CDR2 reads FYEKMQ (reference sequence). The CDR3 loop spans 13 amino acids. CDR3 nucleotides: TGTGCCAGCAGCGATGGCGGGATTCTTGAGCAGTTCTTC. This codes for CASSDGGILEQFF.

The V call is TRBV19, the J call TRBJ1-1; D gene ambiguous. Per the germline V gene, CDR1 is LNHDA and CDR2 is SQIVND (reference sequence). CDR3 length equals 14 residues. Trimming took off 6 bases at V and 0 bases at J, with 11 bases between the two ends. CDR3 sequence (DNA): TGTGCCAGTAGGTTGTCGGGATTGAACACTGAAGCTTTCTTT. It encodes CASRLSGLNTEAFF.

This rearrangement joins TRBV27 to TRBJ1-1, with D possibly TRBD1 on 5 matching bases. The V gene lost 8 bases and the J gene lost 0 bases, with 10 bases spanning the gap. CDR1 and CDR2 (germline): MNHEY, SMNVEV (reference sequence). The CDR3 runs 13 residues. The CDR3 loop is CASRQRMNTEAFF. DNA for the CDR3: TGTGCCAGCCGACAGAGAATGAACACTGAAGCTTTCTTT.

The CDR3 loop reads CASQRSAGYEQYF. In DNA form, the CDR3 reads TGTGCCAGTCAGCGGTCCGCCGGGTACGAGCAGTACTTC. The chain uses TRBV19 and TRBJ2-7, with TRBD2 as a possible D gene (5 bases). The V end lost 8 bases, the J end lost 4 bases, and 15 bases lay between the germline ends. This CDR3 comprises 13 residues. Germline-derived CDR1 and CDR2 are LNHDA and SQIVND (reference sequence). The whole variable domain, filled in from reference TRBV19 and TRBJ2-7, reads DGGITQSPKYLFRKEGQNVTLSCEQNLNHDAMYWYRQDPGQGLRLIYYSQIVNDFQKGDIAEGYSVSREKKESFPLTVTSAQKNPTAFYLCASQRSAGYEQYFGPGTRLTVT.

As DNA, the CDR3 is TGTGCCAGCAGCTCTTGGACTAGCGGGGATGACGAGCAGTACTTC. Translating it yields CASSSWTSGDDEQYF. This chain connects TRBV11-2 to TRBJ2-7, with TRBD2 matching 12 bases. Looked up from germline, CDR1 is SGHAT and CDR2 is FQNNGV. This CDR3 has 15 amino acids. V lost 4 bases to trimming and J lost 5 bases; unmatched junction nucleotides: 6.

CDR3 residues: CSAVTGKAFF. In nucleotides, the CDR3 is TGCAGCGCTGTGACAGGGAAAGCTTTCTTT. The chain couples TRBV29-1 to TRBJ1-1; TRBD1 aligns across 7 bases. J was trimmed by 9 bases and V by 7 bases; bases with no gene match: 5. Germline CDR1 and CDR2: SQVTM and ANQGSEA. The CDR3 is 10 amino acids.

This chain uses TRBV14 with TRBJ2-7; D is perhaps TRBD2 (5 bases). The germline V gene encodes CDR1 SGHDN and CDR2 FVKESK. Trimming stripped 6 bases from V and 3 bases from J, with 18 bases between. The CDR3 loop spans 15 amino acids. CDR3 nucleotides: TGTGCCAGCAGACTAGACAAGCCACCTTTCTACGAGCAGTACTTC. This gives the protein CASRLDKPPFYEQYF.

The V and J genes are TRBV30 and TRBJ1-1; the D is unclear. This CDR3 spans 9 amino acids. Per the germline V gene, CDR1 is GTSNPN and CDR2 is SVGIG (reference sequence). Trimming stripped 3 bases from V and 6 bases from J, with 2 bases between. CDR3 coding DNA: TGTGCCTGGAGACCTGAAGCTTTCTTT. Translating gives CAWRPEAFF.

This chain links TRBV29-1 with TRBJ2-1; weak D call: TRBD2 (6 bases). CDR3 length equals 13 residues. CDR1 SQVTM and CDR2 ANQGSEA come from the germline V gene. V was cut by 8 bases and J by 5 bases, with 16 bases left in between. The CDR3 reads CSTPLGLHNEQFF. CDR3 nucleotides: TGCAGCACACCGTTGGGACTTCACAATGAGCAGTTCTTC.

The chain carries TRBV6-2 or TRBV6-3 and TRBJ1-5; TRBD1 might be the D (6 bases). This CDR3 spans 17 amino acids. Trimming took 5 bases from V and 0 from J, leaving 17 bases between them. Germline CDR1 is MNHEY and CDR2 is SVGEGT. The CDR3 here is CASSRFTGLNSNQPQHF. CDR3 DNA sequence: TGTGCCAGCAGTAGGTTCACAGGGCTTAATAGCAATCAGCCCCAGCATTTT.

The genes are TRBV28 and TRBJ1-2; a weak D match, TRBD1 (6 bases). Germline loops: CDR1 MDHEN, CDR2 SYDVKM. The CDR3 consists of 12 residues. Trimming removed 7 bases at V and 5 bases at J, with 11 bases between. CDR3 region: CASNSRGYGYTF. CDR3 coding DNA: TGTGCCAGCAATTCCAGGGGTTATGGCTACACCTTC.

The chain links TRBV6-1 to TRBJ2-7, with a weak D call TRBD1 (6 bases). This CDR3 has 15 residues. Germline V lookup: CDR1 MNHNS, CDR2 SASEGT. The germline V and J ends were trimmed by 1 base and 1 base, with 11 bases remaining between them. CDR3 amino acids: CASSEEGVGSYEQYF. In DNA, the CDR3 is TGTGCCAGCAGTGAAGAGGGGGTCGGGTCCTACGAGCAGTACTTC.

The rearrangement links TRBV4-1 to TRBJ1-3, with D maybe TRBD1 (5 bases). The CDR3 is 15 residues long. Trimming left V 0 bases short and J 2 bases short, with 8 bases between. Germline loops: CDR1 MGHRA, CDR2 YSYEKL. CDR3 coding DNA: TGCGCCAGCAGCCAAGATCCGGGGGCTGGAAACACCATATATTTT. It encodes CASSQDPGAGNTIYF.